This entry describes one TCR beta chain. The table lists this clonotype with a few counts. The specificity of this receptor is unknown. Base qualities are not at hand, and no much larger clone is one base apart. This record belongs to a study of T cell repertoires in cytomegalovirus infection (dated by TCRdb to between 2018 and 2021). Notes on the research overall: The peptide stimulations were aimed at well-studied HLA-B-restricted epitopes as well as recently identified HLA-C-restricted CMV epitopes, whose presentation resists viral immunomodulation. Donor HLA type was relevant to the analysis, because carriage of CMV infection together with the matching HLA type was indicated by public TCR beta signatures.

The CDR3 goes from the cysteine to the phenylalanine over 17 residues. Only the CDR3 DNA is retained, 51 bases long and in frame from the first base. The germline V end is reduced by 6 bases and the J end by 2 bases; junction bases left unmatched: 13. Looking up the germline V gene (reference sequence) yields CDR1 SEHNR and CDR2 FQNEAQ. TCRdb names Illumina HiSeq 1500 as the instrument used. Through fastp at Q25 and MiXCR, TCRdb rebuilt clones from the public reads, retaining in-frame beta chains. Merged by CDR3 protein, the rows form single entries marked with the most common genes and DNA. The sample yields some 900,000 distinct CDR3 sequences; 30% to 35% were counted once. The ten largest clones represent 9.5% to 15% of the sample. In the paper's terms, the treatment or condition label means: in vitro stimulation with specific CMV peptide epitopes to enrich CMV-specific T cells. Broad study findings and their caveats: In both this cohort and an independent cohort of 300 to 450 donors, the cumulative frequency of public TCR beta family members distinguished carriers of CMV infection plus the relevant HLA type. In the ex vivo response, HLA-C-restricted CMV-specific TCR beta clonotypes were dominant, and in two of eight donors the single most frequent clonotype came from this HLA-C-restricted group.

This TCR derives from a human donor in good health (CMV status not recorded). Some clones in this sample may be carry-over from other donors' samples. The chain uses TRBV7-9 and TRBJ2-3; 8 of the junction bases match TRBD1. This material consisted of cultured CD8+ T cells from PBMCs, taken from culture after CMV antigen stimulation. The sequenced DNA: TGTGCCAGCAGTTCTAATGACAGGGGCCCCACCACAGATACGCAGTATTTT. This encodes CASSSNDRGPTTDTQYF.